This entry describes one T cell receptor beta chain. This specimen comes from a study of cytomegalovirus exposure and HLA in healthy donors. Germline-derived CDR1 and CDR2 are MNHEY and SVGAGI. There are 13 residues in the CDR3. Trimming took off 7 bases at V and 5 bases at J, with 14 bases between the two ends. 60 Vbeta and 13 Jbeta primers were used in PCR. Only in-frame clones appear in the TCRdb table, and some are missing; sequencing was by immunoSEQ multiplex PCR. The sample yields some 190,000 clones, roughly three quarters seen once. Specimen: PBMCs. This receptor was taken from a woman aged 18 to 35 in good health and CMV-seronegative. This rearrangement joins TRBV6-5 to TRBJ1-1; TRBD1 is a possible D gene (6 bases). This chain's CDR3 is CASKRGTITEAFF. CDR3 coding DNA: TGTGCCAGCAAGAGGGGGACTATAACTGAAGCTTTCTTT.